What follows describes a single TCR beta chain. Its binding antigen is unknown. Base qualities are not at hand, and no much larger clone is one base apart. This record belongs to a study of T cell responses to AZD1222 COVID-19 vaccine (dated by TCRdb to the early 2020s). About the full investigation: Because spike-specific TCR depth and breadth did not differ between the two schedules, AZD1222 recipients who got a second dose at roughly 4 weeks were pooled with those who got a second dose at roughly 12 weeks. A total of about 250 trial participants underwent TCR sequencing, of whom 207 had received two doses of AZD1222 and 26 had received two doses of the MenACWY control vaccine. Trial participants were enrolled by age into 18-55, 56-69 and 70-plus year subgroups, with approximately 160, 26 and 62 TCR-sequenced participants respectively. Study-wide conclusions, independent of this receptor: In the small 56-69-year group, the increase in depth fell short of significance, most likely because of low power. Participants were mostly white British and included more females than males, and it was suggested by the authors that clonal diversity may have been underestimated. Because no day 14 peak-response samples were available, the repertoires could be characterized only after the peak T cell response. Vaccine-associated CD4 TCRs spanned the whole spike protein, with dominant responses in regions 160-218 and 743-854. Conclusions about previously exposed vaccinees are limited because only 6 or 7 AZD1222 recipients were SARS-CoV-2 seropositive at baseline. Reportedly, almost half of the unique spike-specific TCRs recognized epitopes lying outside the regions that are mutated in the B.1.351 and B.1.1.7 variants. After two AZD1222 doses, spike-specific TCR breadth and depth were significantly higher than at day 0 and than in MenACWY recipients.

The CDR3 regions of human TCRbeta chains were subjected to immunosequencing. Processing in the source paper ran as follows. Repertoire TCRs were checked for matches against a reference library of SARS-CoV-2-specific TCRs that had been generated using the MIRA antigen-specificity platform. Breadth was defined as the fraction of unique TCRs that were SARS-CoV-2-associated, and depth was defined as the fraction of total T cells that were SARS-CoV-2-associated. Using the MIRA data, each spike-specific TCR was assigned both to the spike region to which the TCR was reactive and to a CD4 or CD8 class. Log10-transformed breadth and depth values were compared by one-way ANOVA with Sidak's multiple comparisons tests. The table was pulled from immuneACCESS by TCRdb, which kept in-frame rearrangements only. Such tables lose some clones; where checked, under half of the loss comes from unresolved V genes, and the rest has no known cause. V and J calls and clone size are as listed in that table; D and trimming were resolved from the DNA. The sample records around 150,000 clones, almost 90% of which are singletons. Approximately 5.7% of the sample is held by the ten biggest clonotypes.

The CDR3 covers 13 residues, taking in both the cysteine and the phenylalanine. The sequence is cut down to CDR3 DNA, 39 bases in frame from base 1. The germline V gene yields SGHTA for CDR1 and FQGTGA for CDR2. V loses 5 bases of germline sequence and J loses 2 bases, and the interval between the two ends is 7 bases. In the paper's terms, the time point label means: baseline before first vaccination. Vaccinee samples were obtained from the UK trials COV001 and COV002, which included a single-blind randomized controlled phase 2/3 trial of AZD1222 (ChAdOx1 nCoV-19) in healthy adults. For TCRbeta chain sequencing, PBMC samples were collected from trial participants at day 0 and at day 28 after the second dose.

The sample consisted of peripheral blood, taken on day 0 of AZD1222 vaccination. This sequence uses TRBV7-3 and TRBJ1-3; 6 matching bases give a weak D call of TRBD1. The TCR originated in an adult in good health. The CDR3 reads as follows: CASSPGAGNTIYF. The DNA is TGTGCCAGCAGCCCAGGGGCTGGAAACACCATATATTTT.